Listed below are T cell receptor beta chains from one sample, sequenced in a study of T-cell reconstitution after alpha-beta-depleted transplantation in children. TCRdb fed the PCR reads into MiXCR, producing one record per CDR3 protein. The data contain 150,000 to 250,000 distinct CDR3 sequences, roughly 6.3% of them singletons. The source material was PBMCs, sampled before TCRalphabeta/CD19-depleted stem cell transplant. These receptor sequences come from a girl under two years old with combined immunodeficiency, due to receive a stem cell transplant. The CDR3 runs from the conserved cysteine through the conserved F or W. Each record gives: D gene, V gene, J gene, clone size, CDR3 protein, CDR3 DNA. A D gene is named only where the DNA matches it firmly. A row's size may be missing; if present it is once, few, many or a size class.

.	TRBV4-2	TRBJ2-5	many	CASAPGAGETQYF	TGTGCCAGCGCCCCAGGCGCGGGCGAGACCCAGTACTTC
.	TRBV20-1	TRBJ1-2	few	CSARDFKGPNYGYTF	TGCAGTGCTAGAGATTTTAAAGGGCCAAACTATGGCTACACCTTC
.	TRBV11-2	TRBJ2-7	many	CASRYSWKNYEQYF	TGTGCCAGCAGGTATAGTTGGAAGAACTACGAGCAGTACTTC
TRBD2	TRBV7-8	TRBJ2-3	many	CASSLDLAGGTDTQYF	TGTGCCAGCAGCTTAGACCTAGCGGGAGGGACAGATACGCAGTATTTT
.	TRBV6-5	TRBJ2-1	many	CASSYSNEQFF	TGTGCCAGCAGTTACTCCAATGAGCAGTTCTTC
.	TRBV4-2	TRBJ2-7	many	CASSQGGNPSYEQYF	TGTGCCAGCAGCCAAGGGGGCAATCCCTCCTACGAGCAGTACTTC
TRBD2	TRBV11-1	TRBJ2-1	many	CASSPGTSGGPSYNEQFF	TGTGCCAGCAGCCCCGGGACTAGCGGGGGGCCTTCCTACAATGAGCAGTTCTTC
TRBD2	TRBV3-1	TRBJ2-7	.	CASSQDLAGGTFAYEQYF	TGTGCCAGCAGCCAAGATCTCGCGGGGGGGACTTTCGCCTACGAGCAGTACTTC
.	TRBV3-1	TRBJ1-1	many	CASSHRKIDTLNTEAFF	TGTGCCAGCAGCCATCGTAAAATTGACACCTTGAACACTGAAGCTTTCTTT
.	TRBV6-2/TRBV6-3	TRBJ1-1	few	CASSTRAPEAFF	TGTGCCAGCAGCACTCGGGCCCCTGAAGCTTTCTTT
TRBD2	TRBV18	TRBJ2-3	.	CASSPRRRELIDTQYF	TGTGCCAGCTCACCGAGGAGGCGGGAGCTGATAGATACGCAGTATTTT
TRBD1	TRBV7-3	TRBJ2-1	many	CASSFGTGTYNEQFF	TGTGCCAGCAGCTTTGGGACAGGGACCTACAATGAGCAGTTCTTC
.	TRBV4-3	TRBJ2-2	many	CASSQGHGGAGELFF	TGCGCCAGCAGCCAAGGGCACGGTGGCGCCGGGGAGCTGTTTTTT
TRBD1	TRBV20-1	TRBJ2-7	many	CSAITGTGEAEQYF	TGCAGTGCTATTACCGGGACAGGGGAGGCCGAGCAGTACTTC
TRBD1	TRBV6-1	TRBJ1-1	many	CASSAFPDRGQAFF	TGTGCCAGCAGTGCCTTCCCGGACAGGGGACAAGCTTTCTTT
.	TRBV6-5	TRBJ2-1	many	CASSYGVVYNEQFF	TGTGCCAGCAGTTACGGGGTTGTCTACAATGAGCAGTTCTTC
TRBD2	TRBV30	TRBJ2-1	.	CASCLLAGGQAEQFF	TGTGCCTCCTGCTTGTTAGCGGGGGGGCAGGCTGAGCAGTTCTTC
TRBD1	TRBV7-9	TRBJ1-5	many	CASSLGQGDQPQHF	TGTGCCAGCAGCCTCGGACAGGGCGATCAGCCCCAGCATTTT
TRBD1	TRBV7-6	TRBJ1-4	many	CASSLEGAYSNEKLFF	TGTGCCAGCAGCTTAGAGGGGGCCTACTCTAATGAAAAACTGTTTTTT
.	TRBV2	TRBJ1-1	many	CASSDPGDLIRTEAFF	TGTGCCAGCAGTGACCCAGGGGATCTTATAAGGACTGAAGCTTTCTTT
.	TRBV5-4	TRBJ2-3	few	CASSLEWEGNTQYF	TGTGCCAGCAGCTTGGAGTGGGAAGGGAATACGCAGTATTTT
TRBD2	TRBV7-8	TRBJ2-2	many	CASSLVSGRAANTGELFF	TGTGCCAGCAGCTTAGTTAGCGGGAGGGCTGCGAACACCGGGGAGCTGTTTTTT
.	TRBV5-1	TRBJ1-1	many	CASSLGPGRFTEAFF	TGCGCCAGCAGCTTGGGTCCGGGGCGCTTCACTGAAGCTTTCTTT
TRBD1	TRBV4-2	TRBJ2-7	many	CASSPDRGTLSSSDKRGGYEQYF	TGTGCCAGCAGCCCGGACAGGGGGACACTTAGCTCTAGCGACAAGCGTGGGGGATACGAGCAGTACTTC
.	TRBV28	TRBJ1-1	.	CASCLVYPVRPRGPEAFF	TGTGCCAGCTGTTTAGTGTACCCTGTTCGGCCTCGTGGTCCTGAAGCTTTCTTT
.	TRBV7-9	TRBJ2-4	many	CASSPPLVLDIQYF	TGTGCCAGCAGCCCCCCCCTGGTGCTGGACATTCAGTACTTC
TRBD1	TRBV27	TRBJ1-5	many	CASSLWPGQGDQPQHF	TGTGCCAGCAGTTTATGGCCAGGACAGGGGGATCAGCCCCAGCATTTT
TRBD1	TRBV9	TRBJ2-3	many	CASSVAGGDTDTQYF	TGTGCCAGCAGCGTAGCAGGGGGCGACACAGATACGCAGTATTTT
.	TRBV20-1	TRBJ1-2	many	CSARDGGRVLHGYTF	TGCAGTGCTAGAGACGGGGGGCGGGTCCTGCATGGCTACACCTTC
TRBD2	TRBV5-6	TRBJ2-3	many	CASTLAGGTTDTQYF	TGTGCCAGCACCCTAGCGGGGGGCACCACAGATACGCAGTATTTT
TRBD2	TRBV15	TRBJ2-7	many	CATSRDRFSGVYEQYF	TGTGCCACCAGCAGAGATCGGTTTAGCGGGGTCTACGAGCAGTACTTC
TRBD1	TRBV7-9	TRBJ2-7	few	CASSPNPTGKGEQYF	TGTGCCAGCAGCCCTAACCCGACAGGGAAAGGCGAGCAGTACTTC
TRBD1	TRBV29-1	TRBJ1-1	many	CSVGVTGGTEAFF	TGCAGCGTTGGGGTGACAGGGGGCACTGAAGCTTTCTTT
.	TRBV6-5	TRBJ2-7	many	CASSRDSFYEQYF	TGTGCCAGCAGCCGAGACAGTTTCTACGAGCAGTACTTC
TRBD2	TRBV28	TRBJ2-7	many	CASRLGTSGFHEQYF	TGTGCCAGCAGACTAGGGACTAGCGGGTTCCACGAGCAGTACTTC
.	TRBV6-5	TRBJ2-1	few	CASRPSYNEQFF	TGTGCCAGCAGGCCTAGCTACAATGAGCAGTTCTTC
.	TRBV3-1	TRBJ2-3	many	CASSQENRPDTQYF	TGTGCCAGCAGCCAAGAAAATCGTCCAGATACGCAGTATTTT
.	TRBV15	TRBJ2-7	many	CATSRSSSYEQYF	TGTGCCACCAGCAGATCTAGCTCCTACGAGCAGTACTTC
.	TRBV5-1	TRBJ2-1	many	CASSLVLSEIYNEQFF	TGCGCCAGCAGCTTGGTTCTCAGCGAAATCTACAATGAGCAGTTCTTC
TRBD2	TRBV4-3	TRBJ2-3	many	CASSQALAGSTDTQYF	TGCGCCAGCAGCCAAGCGCTAGCGGGGAGTACAGATACGCAGTATTTT
TRBD2	TRBV30	TRBJ2-5	few	CAWDHSGGPQETQYF	TGTGCCTGGGACCATAGCGGGGGCCCTCAAGAGACCCAGTACTTC
.	TRBV20-1	TRBJ1-5	many	CSARLGASNQPQHF	TGCAGTGCGAGGCTTGGGGCCTCCAATCAGCCCCAGCATTTT
.	TRBV19	TRBJ2-1	many	CASNFRGSYNEQFF	TGTGCCAGTAACTTCAGGGGCTCCTACAATGAGCAGTTCTTC
.	TRBV9	TRBJ2-1	many	CASSVLQDITYNEQFF	TGTGCCAGCAGCGTACTTCAGGACATCACCTACAATGAGCAGTTCTTC
.	TRBV9	TRBJ2-1	.	CASSVNSGSPRYEQFF	TGTGCCAGCAGCGTAAACTCCGGGTCCCCCAGGTATGAGCAGTTCTTC
TRBD1	TRBV11-1	TRBJ2-1	.	CASSLATGGEQFF	TGTGCCAGCAGCTTAGCGACAGGGGGTGAGCAGTTCTTC
.	TRBV12-3/TRBV12-4	TRBJ1-1	many	CASSLTDLNTEAFF	TGTGCCAGCAGTTTAACGGATTTGAACACTGAAGCTTTCTTT
.	TRBV12-3/TRBV12-4	TRBJ2-5	many	CASSPDAVTQYF	TGTGCCAGCAGTCCCGACGCAGTGACCCAGTACTTC
TRBD1	TRBV11-2	TRBJ2-7	many	CASSFGLLTFPGQGHYEQYF	TGTGCCAGCAGCTTTGGACTACTTACCTTCCCGGGACAGGGTCACTACGAGCAGTACTTC
.	TRBV20-1	TRBJ2-7	.	CSAQDNSYEQYF	TGCAGTGCCCAGGACAACTCCTACGAGCAGTACTTC
.	TRBV12-3/TRBV12-4	TRBJ1-3	many	CASSLAGGNTIYF	TGTGCCAGCAGTTTAGCTGGGGGAAACACCATATATTTT
TRBD2	TRBV24-1	TRBJ2-1	many	CATSDEIGLVGSYNEQFF	TGTGCCACCAGTGATGAAATTGGACTAGTCGGTTCCTACAATGAGCAGTTCTTC
TRBD1	TRBV10-2	TRBJ1-1	many	CASSAYQGEETEAFF	TGCGCCAGCAGTGCCTATCAGGGGGAGGAGACTGAAGCTTTCTTT
TRBD1	TRBV10-3	TRBJ2-2	many	CAISEAGTANTGELFF	TGTGCCATCAGTGAGGCCGGGACAGCGAACACCGGGGAGCTGTTTTTT